A single TCR beta chain is shown here with its context. Antigen specificity is unknown. The data stem from a study of blood T cells in healthy people across ages. Overall study findings and caveats: In long-lived donors, naive CD4+ cell counts and diversity exceeded those of aged donors. PBMCs were not sorted, which prevented a conclusive comparison of naive versus antigen-experienced cells.

Each donor gave about 9.3 milliliters of peripheral blood. A sample-barcoded 5' primer and a J-beta primer mix were used in a second PCR of roughly 7 to 11 cycles. TCRdb reprocessed the 5' RACE reads with MiXCR, giving one entry per CDR3 protein. The data show about 970,000 distinct CDR3 sequences, with roughly 51% seen just once and around 21% held by the top ten. Trimming shortened V by 2 bases and J by 0 bases, and 10 bases separated the two germline ends. The germline CDR1 and CDR2 sequences are MNHEY and SVGEGT. This CDR3 is 15 amino acids long. The chain combines TRBV6-2 or TRBV6-3 with TRBJ1-1, with D unclear. The clonotype was recovered from an older woman in good health. Sequencing used blood. The CDR3 is CASSYESYMNTEAFF. The CDR3 DNA sequence: TGTGCCAGCAGTTACGAGTCATACATGAACACTGAAGCTTTCTTT.